These 15 T cell receptor beta chains were sequenced from one sample in a study of blood T cell repertoires in COVID-19. Repertoires were generated with immunoSEQ multiplex PCR, while TCRdb's copy carries only in-frame clones and drops some. The sample has 150,000 to 200,000 clones; roughly three quarters are singletons. Sample: PBMCs or T cells enriched from blood (not recorded which). Source of these receptors: a woman aged 45 to 65 with acute COVID-19.

Details on this clone: The same CDR3 can be traced to other DNA sequences in this sample. This chain joins TRBV6-5 and TRBJ1-5, with 8 nucleotides matching TRBD1. From germline, CDR1 is MNHEY and CDR2 SVGAGI. J lost 5 bases, V lost 5 bases, and 5 bases had no gene match. This CDR3 contains 14 residues. CDR3 in DNA: TGTGCCAGCAGTCTCCGGGACAGGCATCAGCCCCAGCATTTT. Translated: CASSLRDRHQPQHF.

J is TRBJ2-3 and V is TRBV7-2, with 9 bases lining up with TRBD2. This CDR3 is 16 amino acids long. Germline V CDR1 and CDR2: SGHTA, FQGNSA. The J segment lost 6 bases and the V segment lost 2 bases, leaving 9 bases of the junction unmatched. The CDR3 bases are TGTGCCAGCAGCTTAAGGTTAGCGGGGGCCGGGGATACGCAGTATTTT. Protein: CASSLRLAGAGDTQYF. The entire variable domain, with the rest obtained from reference TRBV7-2 and TRBJ2-3, is as follows: GAGVSQSPSNKVTEKGKDVELRCDPISGHTALYWYRQSLGQGLEFLIYFQGNSAPDKSGLPSDRFSAERTGGSVSTLTIQRTQQEDSAVYLCASSLRLAGAGDTQYFGPGTRLTVL.

The chain employs TRBV7-2 and TRBJ2-7; TRBD2 matches at 12 bases. CDR3 length: 17 residues. J lost 4 bases, V lost 2 bases, and 9 bases had no gene match. Germline lookup yields CDR1 SGHTA and CDR2 FQGNSA. This CDR3 reads CASSLTSSGGAKYEQYV. The DNA for the CDR3 is TGTGCCAGCAGCTTAACGTCTAGCGGGGGGGCTAAATACGAGCAGTACGTC.

CDR3 residues: CASNPRGTGGDTQYF. CDR3 nucleotides: TGTGCCAGCAATCCAAGGGGGACAGGGGGAGATACGCAGTATTTT. This chain uses TRBV2 with TRBJ2-3, with 11 bases lining up with TRBD1. The germline CDR1 and CDR2 sequences are SNHLY and FYNNEI. The CDR3 sequence is 15 residues long. V was clipped by 7 bases and J by 5 bases; unmatched bases: 8.

The chain is built from TRBV7-6 and TRBJ2-3, with a tentative D call TRBD2 (7 bases). CDR1 and CDR2 (germline): SGHVS, FNYEAQ. The CDR3 is 14 residues long. Trimming cost V 2 bases and J 4 bases, with 10 bases left between them. CDR3 amino acids: CASSLRGGADTQYF. The CDR3 bases are TGTGCCAGCAGCTTAAGAGGGGGGGCAGATACGCAGTATTTT. Variable domain in full (rest from reference TRBV7-6 and TRBJ2-3): GAGVSQSPRYKVTKRGQDVALRCDPISGHVSLYWYRQALGQGPEFLTYFNYEAQQDKSGLPNDRFSAERPEGSISTLTIQRTEQRDSAMYRCASSLRGGADTQYFGPGTRLTVL.

This rearrangement joins TRBV4-1 to TRBJ1-2; 8 positions agree with TRBD1. The length of the CDR3 is 18 residues. Germline V gene sequence: CDR1 MGHRA, CDR2 YSYEKL. V lost 0 bases to trimming and J lost 5 bases; unmatched junction nucleotides: 14. CDR3 sequence reads: CASSQEGQASKVVYGYTF. CDR3 in DNA: TGCGCCAGCAGCCAAGAGGGACAGGCGTCGAAAGTCGTATATGGCTACACCTTC.

The chain employs TRBV28 and TRBJ2-2; 9 bases map to TRBD2. CDR1 MDHEN and CDR2 SYDVKM come from the germline V gene. V dropped 7 bases and J dropped 1; count of bases not matched to a gene: 10. The CDR3 has 17 residues. CDR3 in amino acids: CASIRASGALNTGELFF. DNA of the CDR3: TGTGCCAGCATCAGGGCTAGCGGGGCCTTGAACACCGGGGAGCTGTTTTTT. The full variable domain, its missing parts supplied by reference TRBV28 and TRBJ2-2, is DVKVTQSSRYLVKRTGEKVFLECVQDMDHENMFWYRQDPGLGLRLIYFSYDVKMKEKGDIPEGYSVSREKKERFSLILESASTNQTSMYLCASIRASGALNTGELFFGEGSRLTVL.

The chain recombines TRBV19 with TRBJ1-2; no firm D call. V was trimmed by 0 bases and J by 8 bases, leaving 7 bases between them. The germline V gene encodes CDR1 LNHDA and CDR2 SQIVND (reference sequence). The CDR3 is 12 amino acids. The CDR3, as DNA: TGTGCCAGTAGTATAGAAGGTAGCGGCTACACCTTC. Its protein product is CASSIEGSGYTF.

The chain uses TRBV30 and TRBJ2-5; D remains ambiguous. Germline lookup yields CDR1 GTSNPN and CDR2 SVGIG (reference sequence). CDR3 size: 13 residues. Trimming took off 0 bases at V and 2 bases at J, with 7 bases between the two ends. As DNA, the CDR3 is TGTGCCTGGAGTGTACTAATTCAAGAGACCCAGTACTTC. It is translated as CAWSVLIQETQYF. Full variable domain (missing parts from reference TRBV30 and TRBJ2-5): SQTIHQWPATLVQPVGSPLSLECTVEGTSNPNLYWYRQAAGRGLQLLFYSVGIGQISSEVPQNLSASRPQDRQFILSSKKLLLSDSGFYLCAWSVLIQETQYFGPGTRLLVL.

The chain combines TRBV28 with TRBJ2-1, with D maybe TRBD1 (7 bases). Trimming pared 6 bases from V and 3 bases from J, leaving 12 bases between. Germline V gives CDR1 MDHEN, CDR2 SYDVKM. This CDR3 contains 14 residues. CDR3 region: CASREGTDYNEQFF. CDR3 DNA: TGTGCCAGCAGGGAGGGGACAGACTACAATGAGCAGTTCTTC.

The rearrangement joins TRBV6-1 to TRBJ1-2; 8 bases are shared with TRBD1. The germline CDR1 and CDR2 sequences are MNHNS and SASEGT. This CDR3 comprises 15 residues. V shed 3 bases and J 1 base; nucleotides not matched to a gene: 4. CDR3 sequence reads: CASSDRGLGNYGYTF. CDR3 bases: TGTGCCAGCAGTGACAGGGGGCTTGGTAACTATGGCTACACCTTC.

The chain joins TRBV7-8 to TRBJ1-5; TRBD1 matches 7 bases. This CDR3 comprises 16 residues. Germline CDR1 SGHVS, CDR2 FQNEAQ. The V gene end was trimmed by 6 bases and the J gene end by 1 base; junction bases not matched to a gene: 9. CDR3 coding DNA: TGTGCCAGCAGTTACCAGGGACAGCCAAGCAATCAGCCCCAGCATTTT. Protein product: CASSYQGQPSNQPQHF.

For the CDR3, the DNA is TGTGCCAGCAGCTTAATGGCCCAAGTCGCCGGGGAGCTGTTTTTT. Translation gives CASSLMAQVAGELFF. The rearrangement joins TRBV7-2 to TRBJ2-2; D gene ambiguous. In germline, CDR1 is SGHTA, CDR2 FQGNSA. Trimming took 2 bases from V and 6 from J, leaving 13 bases between them. The CDR3 sequence is 15 residues long.

The chain couples TRBV3-1 (or the pseudogene TRBV3-2) to TRBJ1-4; D uncertain. The CDR3 extends over 16 amino acids. Between the trimmed V and J ends, which lost 4 bases and 0 bases, there was a span of 12 bases. CDR1 is LGHDT, CDR2 YNNKEL, per germline (reference sequence). In DNA, the CDR3 is TGTGCCAGCAGCCCCTACCTTGGAGCAACTAATGAAAAACTGTTTTTT. Translation: CASSPYLGATNEKLFF.

The V and J genes are TRBV28 and TRBJ1-5, with TRBD1 as a possible D gene (6 bases). The CDR3 loop spans 14 amino acids. Trimming shortened V by 6 bases and J by 1 base, and 10 bases separated the two germline ends. Germline values: CDR1 MDHEN, CDR2 SYDVKM. CDR3 amino acids: CASSRQVSNQPQHF. The CDR3 DNA reads as TGTGCCAGCAGCCGACAGGTGAGCAATCAGCCCCAGCATTTT.